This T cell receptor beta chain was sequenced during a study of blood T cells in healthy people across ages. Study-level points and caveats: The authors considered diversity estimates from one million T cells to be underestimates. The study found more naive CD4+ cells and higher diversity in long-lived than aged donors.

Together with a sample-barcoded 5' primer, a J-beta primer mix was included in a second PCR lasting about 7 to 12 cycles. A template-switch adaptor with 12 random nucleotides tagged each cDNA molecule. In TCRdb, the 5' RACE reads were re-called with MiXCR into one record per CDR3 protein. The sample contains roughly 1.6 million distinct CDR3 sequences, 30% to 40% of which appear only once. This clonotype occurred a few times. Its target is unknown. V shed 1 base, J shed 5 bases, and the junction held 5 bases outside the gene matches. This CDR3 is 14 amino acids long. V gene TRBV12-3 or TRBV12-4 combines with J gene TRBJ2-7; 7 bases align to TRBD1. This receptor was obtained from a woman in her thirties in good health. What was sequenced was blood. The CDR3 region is CASSLDRGTHEQYF. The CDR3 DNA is TGTGCCAGCAGTTTAGACAGGGGTACCCACGAGCAGTACTTC.